The rows below give T cell receptor beta chains drawn from one sample of a study of blood T cell repertoires in COVID-19. Sequencing was performed with immunoSEQ multiplex PCR; in TCRdb, only in-frame clones are kept and a portion is missing. The table lists 55,000 to 60,000 clones, over 75% of them singletons. Sequencing was performed on peripheral blood. These receptors all stem from a man aged 40-50 years with active COVID-19. The CDR3 runs from the conserved cysteine through the conserved F or W. The D gene is left open where the match is weak. The size of a clone is reported for some rows only, either as once, few or many, or as a class for expanded clones.

clone_size,v_call,d_call,j_call,cdr3_nt,cdr3_aa
NA,TRBV7-8,TRBD2,TRBJ2-3,TGTGCCAGCAGCTTAGTAGCGGGAGGAAGCACAGATACGCAGTATTTT,CASSLVAGGSTDTQYF
NA,TRBV7-7,TRBD2,TRBJ2-1,TGTGCCAGCAGTCGGGGACTAGCAGGGGACAATGAGCAGTTCTTC,CASSRGLAGDNEQFF
once,TRBV3-1/TRBV3-2,TRBD1,TRBJ1-2,TGTGCCAGCAGCCCGACAGGGGGTGATGGCTACACCTTC,CASSPTGGDGYTF
once,TRBV30,TRBD1,TRBJ2-1,TGTGCCTGGAAAGGACAGGGATCCTACAATGAGCAGTTCTTC,CAWKGQGSYNEQFF
NA,TRBV15,NA,TRBJ2-7,TGTGCCACCAGCAGAGACAGAACCAATACCTACGAGCAGTACTTC,CATSRDRTNTYEQYF
NA,TRBV5-1,NA,TRBJ2-1,TGCGCCAGCAGCTCGACAGCCGCGATGGACAATGAGCAGTTCTTC,CASSSTAAMDNEQFF
NA,TRBV5-1,TRBD2,TRBJ2-7,TGCGCCAGCAGCTTGAGTAGCGGGGGTCTGTTGAGGGAGCAGTACTTC,CASSLSSGGLLREQYF
NA,TRBV6-5,TRBD1,TRBJ1-2,TGTGCCAGCAGCCGGACAGGGGGAAACTATGGCTACACCTTC,CASSRTGGNYGYTF
NA,TRBV24-1,NA,TRBJ1-5,TGTGCCACCAGTGTCCCAGGGGAAGGCAATCAGCCCCAGCATTTT,CATSVPGEGNQPQHF
NA,TRBV3-1/TRBV3-2,NA,TRBJ1-1,TGTGCCAGCAACGGCGGGGAGAACACTGAAGCTTTCTTT,CASNGGENTEAFF
NA,TRBV5-1,TRBD2,TRBJ2-7,TGCGCCAGCAGCCGGATAGCGGGAGCCTACGAGCAGTACTTC,CASSRIAGAYEQYF
NA,TRBV29-1,TRBD2,TRBJ2-7,TGCAGCGTTGGCAGTCTAGCGGGAGTCCTAGACGAGCAGTACTTC,CSVGSLAGVLDEQYF
NA,TRBV6-6,NA,TRBJ2-7,TGTGCCAGCAGTGTGACAGGATGGAACGAGCAGTACTTC,CASSVTGWNEQYF
NA,TRBV10-1,NA,TRBJ2-4,TGCGCCAGCAGTGAGTCTAGGGGGGGAGGCATTCAGTACTTC,CASSESRGGGIQYF
NA,TRBV11-2,NA,TRBJ2-1,TGTGCCAGCAGCTCAGATACCTACAATGAGCAGTTCTTC,CASSSDTYNEQFF
NA,TRBV7-8,TRBD2,TRBJ2-1,TGTGCCAGCTTGACTAGCGGGAGTCTAGAGCAGTTCTTC,CASLTSGSLEQFF
few,TRBV18,NA,TRBJ2-5,TGTGCCAGCTCACGGTCCGGGAGCGGTGAAGAGACCCAGTACTTC,CASSRSGSGEETQYF
NA,TRBV7-9,NA,TRBJ1-2,TGTGCCAGCAGCTTAGCGACCCGTGGGCATGGCTACACCTTC,CASSLATRGHGYTF
NA,TRBV9,NA,TRBJ2-7,TGTGCCAGCAGCGTAGTTGCAGGCCCCTACGAGCAGTACTTC,CASSVVAGPYEQYF
NA,TRBV7-8,TRBD1,TRBJ2-7,TGTGCCAGCAGCTTAGCGGGACAGATATACGAGCAGTACTTC,CASSLAGQIYEQYF
NA,TRBV27,TRBD1,TRBJ2-5,TGTGCCAGCAGTCTATGGACCACGGGACAGGGGGCGTATGAGACCCAGTACTTC,CASSLWTTGQGAYETQYF
NA,TRBV29-1,NA,TRBJ2-7,TGCAGCGTTGAAGAAGGAGGCACCTACGAGCAGTACTTC,CSVEEGGTYEQYF
many,TRBV3-1/TRBV3-2,TRBD2,TRBJ2-7,TGTGCCAGCAGCCCGGGACTAGCGGATTACTACGAGCAGTACTTC,CASSPGLADYYEQYF
NA,TRBV11-1,NA,TRBJ2-5,TGTGCCAGCAGCTTAACCTTACAGGGAGCAGAGACCCAGTACTTC,CASSLTLQGAETQYF
NA,TRBV20-1,TRBD2,TRBJ2-7,TGCAGTGCTAGTCTAAGCGGGAGATACTCCTACGAGCAGTACTTC,CSASLSGRYSYEQYF
NA,TRBV5-4,NA,TRBJ2-1,TGTGCCAGCAGCTTGGCCGGCAGGGGGGACAACAATGAGCAGTTCTTC,CASSLAGRGDNNEQFF
NA,TRBV28,TRBD2,TRBJ2-1,TGTGCCAGCAGATTTGGACTAGCGGCTAGGGAGCAGTTCTTC,CASRFGLAAREQFF
NA,TRBV6-4,NA,TRBJ1-2,TGTGCCAGCATTGGCCCCGGCTACACCTTC,CASIGPGYTF
NA,TRBV6-1,TRBD2,TRBJ2-7,TGTGCCAGCAGTGAAGCATTAGCGGGAGTTAATGTATACGAGCAGTACTTC,CASSEALAGVNVYEQYF
few,TRBV5-1,NA,TRBJ1-2,TGCGCCAGCAGCCTTCGGGGCGGGGAGGGTCGCACCTTC,CASSLRGGEGRTF
few,TRBV14,TRBD2,TRBJ2-7,TGTGCCAGCAGCCCTCCGACTAGCCGGTGGGAGCAGTACTTC,CASSPPTSRWEQYF
NA,TRBV7-9,TRBD1,TRBJ1-2,TGTGCCAGCAGCTTAGGGAGGGACAGCAACTATGGCTACACCTTC,CASSLGRDSNYGYTF
NA,TRBV11-2,TRBD2,TRBJ2-2,TGTGCCAGCAGCTCACTAGCGGCGAACACCGGGGAGCTGTTTTTT,CASSSLAANTGELFF
NA,TRBV25-1,TRBD1,TRBJ2-7,TGTGCCAGCAGGGACAGGGGGTCCTACGAGCAGTACTTC,CASRDRGSYEQYF
few,TRBV15,TRBD2,TRBJ2-2,TGTGCCACCAGCACCCGGACTAGCGGAGGGGAGCTGTTTTTT,CATSTRTSGGELFF
NA,TRBV5-1,NA,TRBJ2-7,TGCGCCAGCAGCTTCGACCCCTCGACTCGTAGCGAGCAGTACTTC,CASSFDPSTRSEQYF
NA,TRBV11-2,NA,TRBJ1-1,TGTGCCAGCAGCTTAACTGCGGGGAACACTGAAGCTTTCTTT,CASSLTAGNTEAFF
few,TRBV18,TRBD1,TRBJ1-6,TGTGCCAGCTCAAGGGACAGTTCGTCCGGATCACCCCTCCACTTT,CASSRDSSSGSPLHF
NA,TRBV7-2,TRBD2,TRBJ2-5,TGTGCCAGCAGCTTAGCGCGGACTAGCGGGAGAGTCAAAGAGACCCAGTACTTC,CASSLARTSGRVKETQYF
few,TRBV20-1,NA,TRBJ1-1,TGCAGTGGTGGGGGGAGCACTGAAGCTTTCTTT,CSGGGSTEAFF
NA,TRBV5-1,NA,TRBJ1-3,TGCGCCAGCATCCAAGGAAACACCATATATTTT,CASIQGNTIYF
NA,TRBV5-6,NA,TRBJ1-1,TGTGCCAGCAGCTTTACAGGGTATATGAACACTGAAGCTTTCTTT,CASSFTGYMNTEAFF
once,TRBV28,TRBD1,TRBJ2-3,TGTGCCAGCAGTTTAAAGGGACAGTACACAAATACGCAGTATTTT,CASSLKGQYTNTQYF
once,TRBV12-5,NA,TRBJ2-3,TGTGCTAGTGGTTTGCCAGGGGTGGATACGCAGTATTTT,CASGLPGVDTQYF
once,TRBV18,TRBD1,TRBJ1-2,TGTGCCAGCTCACCCCAAGGACAGGGGGTATATGGCTACACCTTC,CASSPQGQGVYGYTF